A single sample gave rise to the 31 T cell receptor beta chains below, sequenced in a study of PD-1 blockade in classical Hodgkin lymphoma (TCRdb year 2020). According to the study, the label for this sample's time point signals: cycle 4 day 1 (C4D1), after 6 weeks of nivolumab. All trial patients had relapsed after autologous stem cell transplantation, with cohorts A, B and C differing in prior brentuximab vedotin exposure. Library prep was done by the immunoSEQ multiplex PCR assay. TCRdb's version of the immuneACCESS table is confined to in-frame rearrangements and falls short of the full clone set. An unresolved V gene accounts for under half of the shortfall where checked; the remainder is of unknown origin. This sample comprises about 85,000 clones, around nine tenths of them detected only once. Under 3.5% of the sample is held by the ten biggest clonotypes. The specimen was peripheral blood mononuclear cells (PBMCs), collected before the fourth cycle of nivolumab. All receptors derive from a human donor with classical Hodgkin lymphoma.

CDR3 region: CASSRGTGVGENIQYF. The DNA of the CDR3 is TGTGCCAGCAGCCGGGGGACAGGGGTCGGGGAAAACATTCAGTACTTC. V and J are TRBV7-9 and TRBJ2-4; 10 bases are shared with TRBD1. There are 16 residues in the CDR3. CDR1 and CDR2 from the germline V gene are SEHNR and FQNEAQ (reference sequence). After removal of 5 bases from V and 5 bases from J, the junction contained 9 bases not matched to a gene.

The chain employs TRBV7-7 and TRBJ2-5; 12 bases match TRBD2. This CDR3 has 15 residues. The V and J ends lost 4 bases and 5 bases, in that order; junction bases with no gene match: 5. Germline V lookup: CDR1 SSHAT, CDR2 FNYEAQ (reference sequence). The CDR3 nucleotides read TGTGCCAGCAGCTCCCTAGCGGGGGGGATGGAGACCCAGTACTTC. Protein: CASSSLAGGMETQYF.

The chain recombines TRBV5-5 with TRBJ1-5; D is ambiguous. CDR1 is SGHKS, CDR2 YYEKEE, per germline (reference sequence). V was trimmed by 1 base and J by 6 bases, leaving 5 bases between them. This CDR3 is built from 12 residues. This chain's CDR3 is CASSLMGQPQHF. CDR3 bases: TGTGCCAGCAGCTTGATGGGTCAGCCCCAGCATTTT.

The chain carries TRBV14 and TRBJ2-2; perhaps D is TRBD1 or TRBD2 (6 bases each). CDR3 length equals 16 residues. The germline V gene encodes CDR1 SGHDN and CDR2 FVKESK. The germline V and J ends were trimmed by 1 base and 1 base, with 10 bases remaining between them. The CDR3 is CASSQGGARNTGELFF. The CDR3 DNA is TGTGCCAGCAGCCAAGGGGGGGCGAGGAACACCGGGGAGCTGTTTTTT.

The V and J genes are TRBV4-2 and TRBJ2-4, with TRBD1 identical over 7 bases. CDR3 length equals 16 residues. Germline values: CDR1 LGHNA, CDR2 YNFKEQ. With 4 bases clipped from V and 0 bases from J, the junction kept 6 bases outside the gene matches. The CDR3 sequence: CASSPGQAPAKNIQYF. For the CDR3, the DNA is TGTGCCAGCAGCCCAGGACAGGCCCCAGCCAAAAACATTCAGTACTTC.

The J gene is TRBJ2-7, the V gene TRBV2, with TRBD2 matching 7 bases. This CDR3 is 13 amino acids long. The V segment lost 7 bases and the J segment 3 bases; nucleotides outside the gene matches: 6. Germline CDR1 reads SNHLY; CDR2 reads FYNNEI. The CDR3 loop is CASTAGVYYEQYF. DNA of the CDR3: TGTGCCAGCACGGCGGGGGTTTACTACGAGCAGTACTTC.

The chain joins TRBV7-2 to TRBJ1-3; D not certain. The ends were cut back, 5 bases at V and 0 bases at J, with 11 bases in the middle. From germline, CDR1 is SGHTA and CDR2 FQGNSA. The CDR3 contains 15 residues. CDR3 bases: TGTGCCAGCAGCCCCGTCGGGGTCTCTGGAAACACCATATATTTT. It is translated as CASSPVGVSGNTIYF.

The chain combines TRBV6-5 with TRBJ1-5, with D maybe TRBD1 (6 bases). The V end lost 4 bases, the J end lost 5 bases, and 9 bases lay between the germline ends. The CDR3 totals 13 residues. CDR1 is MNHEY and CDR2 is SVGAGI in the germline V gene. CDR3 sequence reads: CASSFRGDQPQHF. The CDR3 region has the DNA TGTGCCAGCAGTTTCAGGGGTGATCAGCCCCAGCATTTT.

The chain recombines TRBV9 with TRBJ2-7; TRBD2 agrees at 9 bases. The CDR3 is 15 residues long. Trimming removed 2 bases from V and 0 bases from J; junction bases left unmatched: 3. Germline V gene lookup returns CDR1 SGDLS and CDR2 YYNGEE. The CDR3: CASSVGTSHSYEQYF. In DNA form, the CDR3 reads TGTGCCAGCAGCGTGGGGACTAGCCACTCCTACGAGCAGTACTTC.

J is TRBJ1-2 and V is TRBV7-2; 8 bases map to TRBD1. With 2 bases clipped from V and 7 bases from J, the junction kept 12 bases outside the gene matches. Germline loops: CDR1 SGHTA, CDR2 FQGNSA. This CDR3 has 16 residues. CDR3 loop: CASSLNPSGQGGGYTF. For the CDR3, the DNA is TGTGCCAGCAGCTTAAACCCCTCCGGACAGGGCGGTGGCTACACCTTC.

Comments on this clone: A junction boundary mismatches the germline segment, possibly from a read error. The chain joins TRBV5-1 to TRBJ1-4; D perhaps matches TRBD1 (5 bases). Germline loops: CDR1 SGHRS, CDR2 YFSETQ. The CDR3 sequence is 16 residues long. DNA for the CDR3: TGCGCCAGCAGTTTGGGGGAAGGGACGGCGGATGAAAAACTGTTTTTT. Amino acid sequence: CASSLGEGTADEKLFF.

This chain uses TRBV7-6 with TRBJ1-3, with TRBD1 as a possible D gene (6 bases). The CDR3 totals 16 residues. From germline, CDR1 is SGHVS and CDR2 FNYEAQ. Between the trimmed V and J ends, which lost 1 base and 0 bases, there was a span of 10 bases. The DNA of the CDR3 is TGTGCCAGCAGCTTAGGGCAGGGGAGCTCTGGAAACACCATATATTTT. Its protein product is CASSLGQGSSGNTIYF.

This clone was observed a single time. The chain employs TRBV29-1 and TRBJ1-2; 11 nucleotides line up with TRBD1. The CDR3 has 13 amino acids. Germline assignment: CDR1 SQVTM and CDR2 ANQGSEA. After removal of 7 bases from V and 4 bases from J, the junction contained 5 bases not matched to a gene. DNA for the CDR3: TGCAGCGCTAGGACAGGGGGCGGCTATGGCTACACCTTC. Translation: CSARTGGGYGYTF.

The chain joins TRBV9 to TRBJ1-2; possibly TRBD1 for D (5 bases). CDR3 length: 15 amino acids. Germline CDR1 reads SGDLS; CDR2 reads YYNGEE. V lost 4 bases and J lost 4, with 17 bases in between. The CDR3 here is CASSIEDTFGYGYTF. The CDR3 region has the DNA TGTGCCAGCAGCATAGAGGACACGTTCGGCTATGGCTACACCTTC.

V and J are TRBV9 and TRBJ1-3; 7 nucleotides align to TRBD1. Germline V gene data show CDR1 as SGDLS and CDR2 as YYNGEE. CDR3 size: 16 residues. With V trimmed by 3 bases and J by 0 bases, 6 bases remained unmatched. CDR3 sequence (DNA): TGTGCCAGCAGCGAACAACAGGGGCTCTCTGGAAACACCATATATTTT. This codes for CASSEQQGLSGNTIYF.

CDR3 loop: CSVPQYYGYTF. The CDR3, as DNA: TGCAGCGTTCCCCAGTACTATGGCTACACCTTC. The chain recombines TRBV29-1 with TRBJ1-2; D gene ambiguous. V lost 5 bases and J 3 bases, leaving 7 bases between the germline ends. The CDR3 has 11 residues. Per germline, CDR1 SQVTM and CDR2 ANQGSEA.

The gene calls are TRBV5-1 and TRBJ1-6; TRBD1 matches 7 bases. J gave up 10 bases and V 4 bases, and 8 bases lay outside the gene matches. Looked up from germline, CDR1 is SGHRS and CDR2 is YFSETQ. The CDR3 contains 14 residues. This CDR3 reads CASSPGTVGSPLHF. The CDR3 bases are TGCGCCAGCAGCCCAGGGACAGTCGGGTCACCCCTCCACTTT. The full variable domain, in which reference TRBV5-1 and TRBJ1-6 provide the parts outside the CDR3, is KAGVTQTPRYLIKTRGQQVTLSCSPISGHRSVSWYQQTPGQGLQFLFEYFSETQRNKGNFPGRFSGRQFSNSRSEMNVSTLELGDSALYLCASSPGTVGSPLHFGNGTRLTVT.

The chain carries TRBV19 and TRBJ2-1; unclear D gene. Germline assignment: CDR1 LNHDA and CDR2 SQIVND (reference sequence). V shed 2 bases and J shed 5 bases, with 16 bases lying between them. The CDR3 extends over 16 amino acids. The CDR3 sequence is CASSIIVQKLNNEQFF. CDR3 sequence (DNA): TGTGCCAGTAGTATAATTGTACAGAAGCTGAACAATGAGCAGTTCTTC.

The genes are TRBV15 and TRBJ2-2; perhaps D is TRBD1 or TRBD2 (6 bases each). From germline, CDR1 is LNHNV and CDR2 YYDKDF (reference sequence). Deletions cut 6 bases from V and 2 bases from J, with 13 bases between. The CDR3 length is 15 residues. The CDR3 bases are TGTGCCACCAGGGGTGCGGGACAAAACACCGGGGAGCTGTTTTTT. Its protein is CATRGAGQNTGELFF.

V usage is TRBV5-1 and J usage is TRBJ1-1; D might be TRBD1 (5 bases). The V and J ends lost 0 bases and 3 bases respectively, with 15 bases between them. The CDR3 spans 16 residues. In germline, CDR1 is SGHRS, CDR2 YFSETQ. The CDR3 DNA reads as TGCGCCAGCAGCTTGGCAAGAGGGGATGGGGACACTGAAGCTTTCTTT. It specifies CASSLARGDGDTEAFF.

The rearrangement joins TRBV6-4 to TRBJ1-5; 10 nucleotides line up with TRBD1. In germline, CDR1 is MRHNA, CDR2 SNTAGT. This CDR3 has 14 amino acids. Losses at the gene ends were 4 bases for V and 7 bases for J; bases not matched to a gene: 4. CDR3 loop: CASSGTGGGQPQHF. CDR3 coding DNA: TGTGCCAGCAGTGGGACAGGGGGAGGACAGCCCCAGCATTTT.

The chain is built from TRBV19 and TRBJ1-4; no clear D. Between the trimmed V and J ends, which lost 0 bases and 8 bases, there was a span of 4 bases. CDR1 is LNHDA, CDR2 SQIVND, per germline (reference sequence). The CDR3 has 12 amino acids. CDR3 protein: CASSIDLEKLFF. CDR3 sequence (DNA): TGTGCCAGTAGTATAGATCTAGAAAAACTGTTTTTT.

The CDR3 sequence: CAWSRQGREKLFF. CDR3 bases: TGTGCCTGGAGTAGGCAGGGGAGAGAAAAACTGTTTTTT. The chain combines TRBV30 with TRBJ1-4, with D possibly being TRBD1 (6 bases). Germline V gene data show CDR1 as GTSNPN and CDR2 as SVGIG (reference sequence). The CDR3 has 13 amino acids. Trimming removed 2 bases from V and 8 bases from J, with 12 bases in between.

CDR3 region: CASSLSGLGGSGYTF. The CDR3 bases are TGTGCCAGCAGCTTAAGCGGGTTAGGGGGCTCTGGCTACACCTTC. The V gene is TRBV7-3, the J gene TRBJ1-2; TRBD1 agrees at 7 bases. The CDR3 is 15 residues long. V shed 1 base, J shed 7 bases, and the junction held 9 bases outside the gene matches. Germline V gives CDR1 SGHTA, CDR2 FQGTGA.

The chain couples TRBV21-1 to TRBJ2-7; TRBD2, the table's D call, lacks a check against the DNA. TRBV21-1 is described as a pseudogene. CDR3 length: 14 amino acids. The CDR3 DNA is TGTGCCAGCACCACAACTCTAGACCTCTACGAGCAGTACTTC. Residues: CASTTTLDLYEQYF.

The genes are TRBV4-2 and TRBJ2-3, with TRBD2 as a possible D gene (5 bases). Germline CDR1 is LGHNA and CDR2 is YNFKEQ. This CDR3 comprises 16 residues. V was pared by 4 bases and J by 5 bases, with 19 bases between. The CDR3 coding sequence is TGTGCCAGCAGCCTATCAGACGGGCGTCGGGAAGATACGCAGTATTTT. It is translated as CASSLSDGRREDTQYF.

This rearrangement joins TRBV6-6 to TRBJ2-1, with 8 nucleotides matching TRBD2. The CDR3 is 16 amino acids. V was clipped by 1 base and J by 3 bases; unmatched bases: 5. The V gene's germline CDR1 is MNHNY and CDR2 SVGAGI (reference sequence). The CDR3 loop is CASSYLGGGLYNEQFF. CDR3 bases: TGTGCCAGCAGTTACTTAGGCGGGGGGCTCTACAATGAGCAGTTCTTC.

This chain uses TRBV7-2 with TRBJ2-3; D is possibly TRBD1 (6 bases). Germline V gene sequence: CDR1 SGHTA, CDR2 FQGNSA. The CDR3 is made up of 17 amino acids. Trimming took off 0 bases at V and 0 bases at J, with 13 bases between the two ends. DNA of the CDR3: TGTGCCAGCAGCTTAGCGGACAGATTCGCTAGCACAGATACGCAGTATTTT. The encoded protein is CASSLADRFASTDTQYF. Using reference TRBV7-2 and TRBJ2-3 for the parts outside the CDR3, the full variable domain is GAGVSQSPSNKVTEKGKDVELRCDPISGHTALYWYRQSLGQGLEFLIYFQGNSAPDKSGLPSDRFSAERTGGSVSTLTIQRTQQEDSAVYLCASSLADRFASTDTQYFGPGTRLTVL.

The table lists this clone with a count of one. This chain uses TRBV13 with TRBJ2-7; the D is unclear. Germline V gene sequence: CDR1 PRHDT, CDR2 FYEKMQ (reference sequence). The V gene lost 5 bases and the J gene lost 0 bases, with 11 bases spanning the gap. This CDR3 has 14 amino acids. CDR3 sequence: CASSPSPPSYEQYF. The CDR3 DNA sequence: TGTGCCAGCAGCCCCTCCCCACCCTCCTACGAGCAGTACTTC. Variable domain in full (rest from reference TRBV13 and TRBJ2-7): AAGVIQSPRHLIKEKRETATLKCYPIPRHDTVYWYQQGPGQDPQFLISFYEKMQSDKGSIPDRFSAQQFSDYHSELNMSSLELGDSALYFCASSPSPPSYEQYFGPGTRLTVT.

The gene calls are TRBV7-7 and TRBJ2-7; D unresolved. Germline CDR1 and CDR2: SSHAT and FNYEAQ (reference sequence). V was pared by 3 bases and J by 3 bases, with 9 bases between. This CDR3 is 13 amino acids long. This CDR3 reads CASSLLVGYEQYF. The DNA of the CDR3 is TGTGCCAGCAGCTTGTTGGTGGGCTACGAGCAGTACTTC.

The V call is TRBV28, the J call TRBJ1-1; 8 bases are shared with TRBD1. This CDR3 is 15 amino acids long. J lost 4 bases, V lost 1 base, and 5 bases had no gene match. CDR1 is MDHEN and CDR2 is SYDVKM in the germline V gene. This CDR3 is CASSLYRGWGTEAFF. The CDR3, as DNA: TGTGCCAGCAGTTTATACAGGGGGTGGGGCACTGAAGCTTTCTTT.